The clone carrying this T cell receptor beta chain was detected a few times. Its target is unknown. Germline V gene data show CDR1 as LNHNV and CDR2 as YYDKDF (reference sequence). Between the trimmed V and J ends, which lost 5 bases and 11 bases, there was a span of 15 bases. The CDR3 is 12 residues long. This entry comes from a study of blood T cells in healthy people across ages. Study observations and caveats: Both naive CD4+ cell counts and diversity were greater in long-lived donors than in aged donors.

Combining a sample-barcoded 5' primer with a J-beta primer mix, a second PCR ran for roughly 7 to 12 cycles. Every cDNA molecule carried a tag from a template-switch adaptor bearing 12 random nucleotides. TCRdb fed the 5' RACE reads into MiXCR, producing one record per CDR3 protein. The data hold approximately 320,000 distinct CDR3 sequences, with less than 30% observed a single time. Each sample yielded at least 5 micrograms of PBMC total RNA. The chain has TRBV15 and TRBJ2-5; tentative D call: TRBD2 (5 bases). The TCR originated in a woman aged 70-85 years in good health. Input material: blood. CDR3 amino acids: CATSGAAGSQYF. Here the CDR3 DNA reads TGTGCCACCAGCGGAGCCGCGGGCTCGCAGTACTTC.